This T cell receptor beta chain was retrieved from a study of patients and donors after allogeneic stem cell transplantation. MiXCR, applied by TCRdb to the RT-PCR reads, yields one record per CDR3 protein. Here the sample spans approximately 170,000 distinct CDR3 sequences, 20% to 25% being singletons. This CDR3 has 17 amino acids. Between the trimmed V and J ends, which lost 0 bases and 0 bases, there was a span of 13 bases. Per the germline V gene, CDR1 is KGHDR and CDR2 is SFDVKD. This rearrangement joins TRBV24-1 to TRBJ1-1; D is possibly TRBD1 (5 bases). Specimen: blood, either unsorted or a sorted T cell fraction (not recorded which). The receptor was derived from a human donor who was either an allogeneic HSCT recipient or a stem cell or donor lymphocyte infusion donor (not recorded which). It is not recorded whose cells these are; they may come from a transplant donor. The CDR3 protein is CATSDLLGAGVNTEAFF. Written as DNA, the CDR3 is TGTGCCACCAGTGATTTGCTAGGGGCAGGAGTGAACACTGAAGCTTTCTTT.